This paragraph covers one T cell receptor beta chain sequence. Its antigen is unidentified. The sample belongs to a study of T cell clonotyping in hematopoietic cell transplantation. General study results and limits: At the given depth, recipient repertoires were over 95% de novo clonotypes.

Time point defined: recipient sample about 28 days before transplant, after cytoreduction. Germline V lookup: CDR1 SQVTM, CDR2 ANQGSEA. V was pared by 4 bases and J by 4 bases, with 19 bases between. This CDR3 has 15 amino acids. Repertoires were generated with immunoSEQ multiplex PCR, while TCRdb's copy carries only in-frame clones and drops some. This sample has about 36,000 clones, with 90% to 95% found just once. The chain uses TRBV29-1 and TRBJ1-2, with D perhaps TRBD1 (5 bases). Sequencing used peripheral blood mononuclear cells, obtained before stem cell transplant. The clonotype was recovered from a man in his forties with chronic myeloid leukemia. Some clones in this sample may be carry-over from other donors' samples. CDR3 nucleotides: TGCAGCGTTGTGGGCCCGAGGGGCTCCAGCTATGGCTACACCTTC. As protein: CSVVGPRGSSYGYTF.